This T cell receptor beta chain was captured in a study of blood T cell repertoires in COVID-19. Study as a whole: Whether acute or convalescent, the COVID-19 samples came from the United States, Italy and Spain. Nucleic acid was either cDNA or gDNA, and it came from T cells, B-cell-depleted T cells, or PBMCs.

Assay used: immunoSEQ multiplex PCR; TCRdb lists only in-frame clones, some missing. The sample consists of 150,000 or so clones, more than 70% of them appearing once. With 2 bases removed from V and 3 bases from J, the gap between germline ends came to 17 bases. Germline V CDR1 and CDR2: SGHTS, YDEGEE. The CDR3 is 16 amino acids. Sequencing input: peripheral blood. This sequence was found in a man aged 45-60 years with active or convalescent COVID-19. V gene TRBV5-8 combines with J gene TRBJ1-2, with D possibly matching TRBD1 (6 bases). CDR3 DNA: TGTGCCAGCAGCTTCCGTGGGGACACCAAGGACTATGGCTACACCTTC. It encodes CASSFRGDTKDYGYTF.